This T cell receptor beta chain was identified in a study of T-cell memory formation after mild COVID-19. Study results and limitations: Contracting CD8+ clones were enriched in EMRA, CD4+ mainly in CM and EM. Pre-infection memory held some responding clones, suggesting pre-existing cross-reactive T cells responded. Clones that contracted from day 15 to 85 had balanced CD4/CD8; later expanders were CD4+ biased.

V lost 1 base and J 7 bases, leaving 11 bases between the germline ends. Germline CDR1 is KGHSH and CDR2 is LQKENI. CDR3 length equals 14 residues. About this clonotype itself: Antigen: not known.

TCRdb processed the 5' RACE reads anew with MiXCR; each CDR3 protein has one entry. Altogether over 400,000 distinct CDR3 sequences are present, more than 20% being singletons, with the ten largest covering less than 15%. The origin of this receptor is an adult woman who had mild COVID-19 (a few samples of this study predate the infection). Cell type and time point are not known. The V and J genes are TRBV18 and TRBJ2-1, with D perhaps TRBD1 (6 bases). The sample consisted of PBMCs or a T cell subset sorted from them (not recorded which). The chain's CDR3 is CASSPLSGDNEQFF. The CDR3 nucleotides are TGTGCCAGCTCACCACTCTCAGGGGATAATGAGCAGTTCTTC.